This T cell receptor (beta chain) comes out of a study of a mutant IDH1 vaccine in newly diagnosed glioma. General study points: Patients showed vaccine-induced immune responses at a rate of around 93%.

On this clone itself: Its specificity is unknown.

After removal of 2 bases from V and 7 bases from J, the junction contained 8 bases not matched to a gene. This CDR3 comprises 15 residues. The time point here: baseline, week 1 (first vaccination visit). Described treatment: pre-vaccination baseline after standard-of-care therapy. The data were produced by immunoSEQ multiplex PCR, yet TCRdb's version contains in-frame clones alone and is incomplete. Of 75,000 to 100,000 clones in the sample, roughly 90% are singletons; the top ten hold approximately 0.57%. The input for sequencing was PBMCs, taken from a glioma patient treated with radiotherapy, temozolomide or both. The chain joins TRBV23-1 to TRBJ1-5; 7 bases are a match to TRBD1. TRBV23-1 is placed among ORFs of uncertain function. This TCR derives from a woman aged 50 to 60 with glioma. CDR3 sequence (DNA): TGCGCCAGCAGTCAAGGTTCCCAGGGGGGACAGCCCCAGCATTTT. Translating it yields CASSQGSQGGQPQHF.